The present T cell receptor (beta chain) was sequenced within a study of human T cells and chemical hapten exposure. For the study at large: The study sensitized with 2% DPC on a 2 cm by 2 cm patch of upper inner arm skin.

On this clonotype itself: What it binds is unknown.

Findings of the study overall: DPC sensitization produced no change in TCRs with frequency above 1 in 1000.

Unique molecular identifiers were affixed to discrete cDNA molecules within the library. TCRdb re-called the RACE reads with MiXCR, one entry per CDR3 protein. Among about 360,000 distinct CDR3 sequences listed, about 7% were seen once. As to time point: patch test 1, 2 weeks after DPC sensitization. As to treatment: therapeutic diphenylcyclopropenone sensitization with weekly scalp DPC. People who gave samples had alopecia, were 18 to 70 years old, and were suitable for DPC. The material sequenced was whole blood, taken in connection with sensitization to the hapten diphenylcyclopropenone (DPC). The source is a young woman with alopecia areata. Some clones in this sample may be carry-over from other donors' samples.

CDR3 sequence reads: CASQGTGTPGELFF. CDR3 DNA: TGTGCCTCCCAAGGGACAGGGACACCCGGGGAGCTGTTTTTT. V gene TRBV6-2 or TRBV6-3 combines with J gene TRBJ2-2; TRBD1 matches at 9 bases. V shed 11 bases, J shed 6 bases, and the junction held 10 bases outside the gene matches. The CDR3 is made up of 14 amino acids. The germline gives CDR1 MNHEY, CDR2 SVGEGT.